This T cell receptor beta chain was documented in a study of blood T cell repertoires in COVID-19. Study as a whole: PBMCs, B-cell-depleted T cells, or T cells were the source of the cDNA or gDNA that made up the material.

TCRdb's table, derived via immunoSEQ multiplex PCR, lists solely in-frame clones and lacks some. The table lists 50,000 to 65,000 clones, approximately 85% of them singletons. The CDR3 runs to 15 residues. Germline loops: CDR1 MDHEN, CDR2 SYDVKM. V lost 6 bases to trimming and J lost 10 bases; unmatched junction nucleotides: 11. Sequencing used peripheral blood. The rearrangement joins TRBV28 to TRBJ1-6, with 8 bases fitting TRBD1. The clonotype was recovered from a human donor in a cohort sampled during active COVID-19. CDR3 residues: CASRPSGQGGSPLHF. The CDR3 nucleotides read TGTGCCAGCAGGCCTAGCGGACAGGGCGGATCACCCCTCCACTTT.